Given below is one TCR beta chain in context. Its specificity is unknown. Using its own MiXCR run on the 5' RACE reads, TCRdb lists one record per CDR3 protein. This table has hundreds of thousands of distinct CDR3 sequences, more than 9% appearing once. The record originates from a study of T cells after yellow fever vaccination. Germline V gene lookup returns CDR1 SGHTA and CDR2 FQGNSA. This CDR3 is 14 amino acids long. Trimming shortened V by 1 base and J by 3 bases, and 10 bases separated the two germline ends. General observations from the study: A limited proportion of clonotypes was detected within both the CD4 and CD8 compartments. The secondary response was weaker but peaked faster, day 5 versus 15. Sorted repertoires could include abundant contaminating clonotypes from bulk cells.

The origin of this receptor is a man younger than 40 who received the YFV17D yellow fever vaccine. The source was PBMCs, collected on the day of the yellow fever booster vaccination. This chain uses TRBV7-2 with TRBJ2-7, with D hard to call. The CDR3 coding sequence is TGTGCCAGCAGCTTAGTAGGCCAGGACTACGAGCAGTACTTC. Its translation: CASSLVGQDYEQYF.